This TCR beta chain was captured by sequencing in a study of breast tumors, draining lymph nodes, adjacent tissues. Broader study findings: Data only fit, rather than demonstrated, lymph node origin of most tumor T cells. Compared with basal-like, luminal-like tumors shared significantly more repertoire with nontumor tissue.

A single record per CDR3 protein comes from TCRdb applying MiXCR to the multiplex PCR reads. The repertoire includes 200,000 or so distinct CDR3 sequences, 30% to 40% of them detected once, and roughly 4% sits in the top ten. Germline V lookup: CDR1 KGHSH, CDR2 LQKENI. CDR3 length equals 14 residues. Deletions cut 3 bases from V and 4 bases from J, with 11 bases between. Breast cancer patients provided tissue from their axillary draining lymph nodes. Notes on this clonotype: Its target is unknown.

The sequence was obtained from a female donor with breast cancer. Some clones in this sample may be carry-over from other donors' samples. The rearrangement joins TRBV18 to TRBJ2-3; TRBD1 is a possible D gene (7 bases). Sequences were obtained from axillary lymph node tissue. In nucleotides, the CDR3 is TGTGCCAGCTCACCTCAGGGGGAGGCAGATACGCAGTATTTT. It encodes CASSPQGEADTQYF. The full variable domain, with the rest looked up from reference TRBV18 and TRBJ2-3, is NAGVMQNPRHLVRRRGQEARLRCSPMKGHSHVYWYRQLPEEGLKFMVYLQKENIIDESGMPKERFSAEFPKEGPSILRIQQVVRGDSAAYFCASSPQGEADTQYFGPGTRLTVL.